Presented here are 17 T cell receptor beta chains from one specimen sequenced in a study of blood T cells in healthy people across ages. PCR was performed a second time for about 6 to 12 cycles using a sample-barcoded 5' primer and a J-beta primer mix. From the 5' RACE reads, TCRdb called clonotypes with MiXCR, one entry per CDR3 protein. The table shows approximately 780,000 distinct CDR3 sequences, with around 25% occurring only once. These data also formed part of another study, on T cells of mothers and their children.

The sequenced material came from blood. Every receptor here comes from a boy younger than 18 in good health.

Comments on this clonotype: One end of the junction is discordant with germline, which a read error may explain. The chain has TRBV12-3 or TRBV12-4 and TRBJ1-5, with D unclear. The CDR3 sequence is 12 residues long. In DNA form, the CDR3 reads TGTGACAGCAGCCGGGAAAATCAGCCCCAGCATTTT. Its translation: CDSSRENQPQHF.

This clonotype showed up many times. CDR3 in amino acids: CASSTGSGNTIYF. The CDR3 coding sequence is TGTGCCAGCAGCACGGGCTCTGGAAACACCATATATTTT. The chain joins TRBV28 to TRBJ1-3; D unclear. This CDR3 is 13 amino acids long. Germline V gene sequence: CDR1 MDHEN, CDR2 SYDVKM. Trimming left V 6 bases short and J 0 bases short, with 6 bases between.

There are a few counts of this clonotype. The V and J genes are TRBV20-1 and TRBJ2-5, with 13 bases identical to TRBD2. The germline CDR1 and CDR2 sequences are DFQATT and SNEGSKA (reference sequence). This CDR3 contains 15 residues. The trim removed 6 bases at V and 4 bases at J, leaving 8 bases unmatched. The CDR3 coding sequence is TGCAGTGCCCAGGGACTAGCGGGGAACGGAGAGACCCAGTACTTC. It specifies CSAQGLAGNGETQYF.

The chain recombines TRBV27 with TRBJ2-5; 12 bases are shared with TRBD2. The junction had 20 bases not matched to a gene; V was cut back by 5 bases and J by 4 bases. Per germline, CDR1 MNHEY and CDR2 SMNVEV (reference sequence). The CDR3 length is 20 residues. The CDR3 nucleotides read TGTGCCAGCAGTCCGGGACTAGCGGGTTCCGTGCCCGGGGGGGCAGAGACCCAGTACTTC. Its protein is CASSPGLAGSVPGGAETQYF.

In this sample, this clonotype turned up a few times. The V call is TRBV12-3 or TRBV12-4, the J call TRBJ1-2; D is possibly TRBD1 (6 bases). V was clipped by 6 bases and J by 8 bases, with 16 bases between them. The CDR3 consists of 13 residues. CDR3: CASSPGGASGYTF. The CDR3, as DNA: TGTGCCAGCAGCCCCGGGGGGGCAAGCGGCTACACCTTC.

CDR3 protein: CASSFGNGGRETQYF. The DNA for the CDR3 is TGTGCCAGCAGCTTTGGCAATGGGGGGCGAGAGACCCAGTACTTC. The chain links TRBV7-3 to TRBJ2-5; D may correspond to TRBD1 or TRBD2 (6 bases each). Trimming took off 3 bases at V and 4 bases at J, with 15 bases between the two ends. The germline V gene has CDR1 SGHTA and CDR2 FQGTGA. CDR3 length: 15 residues.

The chain joins TRBV5-1 to TRBJ2-3; 8 nucleotides align to TRBD1. CDR1 and CDR2 (germline): SGHRS, YFSETQ. The CDR3 extends over 15 amino acids. V was pared by 4 bases and J by 0 bases, with 4 bases of the junction left unmatched. The CDR3 nucleotides are TGCGCCAGCAGCCGACAGGGGTTGAGCACAGATACGCAGTATTTT. It is translated as CASSRQGLSTDTQYF.

This clonotype was detected only a few times. The CDR3, as DNA: TGTGCCAGCAGCTTCCAGGGGGGGGCCTACGAGCAGTACTTC. This encodes CASSFQGGAYEQYF. The chain employs TRBV7-9 and TRBJ2-5; D tentatively reads TRBD1 or TRBD2 (7 bases each). Matching the DNA end better, TRBJ2-7 makes the J call doubtful. The V gene's germline CDR1 is SEHNR and CDR2 FQNEAQ (reference sequence). The CDR3 spans 14 residues.

The table lists this clonotype with a few counts. An end of the junction differs from the germline gene, which may be a read error. The rearrangement uses TRBV7-7 and TRBJ2-5; TRBD2 matches at 7 bases. The germline CDR1 and CDR2 sequences are SSHAT and FNYEAQ (reference sequence). The CDR3 has 17 amino acids. For the CDR3, the DNA is TGTGCTAGCAGCTTAGGGCGTAGGACTAGTCTACAAGAGACCCAGTACTTC. Its translation is CASSLGRRTSLQETQYF.

The chain couples TRBV29-1 to TRBJ2-7; the D gene is possibly TRBD2 (5 bases). Matching the DNA end better, TRBJ2-1 makes the J call doubtful. CDR1 and CDR2 from the germline V gene are SQVTM and ANQGSEA. The CDR3 has 14 amino acids. Here the CDR3 DNA reads TGCAGCGTTGACTGGGGAGATGGAGACAATGAGCAGTTCTTC. This sequence encodes CSVDWGDGDNEQFF.

This chain connects TRBV28 to TRBJ2-7; tentatively, D is TRBD1 (5 bases). CDR1 MDHEN and CDR2 SYDVKM come from the germline V gene. The length of the CDR3 is 15 residues. The V end lost 2 bases, the J end lost 2 bases, and 13 bases lay between the germline ends. CDR3 sequence: CASSLGDDRAYEQYF. The DNA of the CDR3 is TGTGCCAGCAGTTTAGGGGATGACAGAGCCTACGAGCAGTACTTC.

This clonotype was counted a few times. The gene calls are TRBV19 and TRBJ2-5; 7 nucleotides line up with TRBD2. Germline V lookup: CDR1 LNHDA, CDR2 SQIVND (reference sequence). The V segment lost 5 bases and the J segment 5 bases; nucleotides outside the gene matches: 5. The CDR3 covers 13 residues. CDR3: CASSRLAGETQYF. For the CDR3, the DNA is TGTGCCAGTAGTCGACTAGCCGGGGAGACCCAGTACTTC.

This clonotype has just a few counts. The rearrangement links TRBV20-1 to TRBJ1-1; D might be TRBD1 (6 bases). CDR1 and CDR2 from the germline V gene are DFQATT and SNEGSKA (reference sequence). The CDR3 length is 13 residues. The V and J ends lost 5 bases and 1 base respectively, with 11 bases between them. In DNA, the CDR3 is TGCAGTGCTCCCCGACAGGAGAACACTGAAGCTTTCTTT. This encodes CSAPRQENTEAFF.

This chain joins TRBV29-1 and TRBJ2-2; D unclear. The CDR3 runs 11 residues. Germline V lookup: CDR1 SQVTM, CDR2 ANQGSEA. The germline V and J ends were trimmed by 6 bases and 5 bases, with 7 bases remaining between them. CDR3 sequence reads: CSVAETGELFF. The CDR3 region has the DNA TGCAGCGTGGCGGAGACCGGGGAGCTGTTTTTT.

This chain connects TRBV15 to TRBJ2-5, with TRBD1 as a possible D gene (5 bases). Near its end, the DNA agrees better with TRBJ2-1, so the J call may be wrong. The V gene's germline CDR1 is LNHNV and CDR2 YYDKDF (reference sequence). CDR3 length equals 15 residues. The CDR3 DNA is TGTGCCACCAGCAGAGGCAGGGCCCCGTACAATGAGCAGTTCTTC. This codes for CATSRGRAPYNEQFF.

This clonotype was counted between two and nine times. V gene TRBV3-1 combines with J gene TRBJ2-5; TRBD2 aligns across 11 bases. The end of the DNA fits TRBJ2-7 better, so the J call may be wrong. The CDR3 extends over 17 amino acids. Germline CDR1 reads LGHDT; CDR2 reads YNNKEL (reference sequence). The CDR3 spells CASSQDLGTSGLYEQYF. The CDR3 DNA reads TGTGCCAGCAGCCAAGACCTGGGGACTAGCGGTTTATACGAGCAGTACTTC.

This clonotype occurred a few times. The chain combines TRBV11-2 with TRBJ2-5; 7 bases map to TRBD2. V lost 0 bases, J lost 1 base, and 2 bases stayed unmatched. Germline-derived CDR1 and CDR2 are SGHAT and FQNNGV. The CDR3 spans 15 residues. CDR3 DNA: TGTGCCAGCAGCTTAGAGCGGGGGTCCCAAGAGACCCAGTACTTC. Its protein product is CASSLERGSQETQYF.